This record looks at one TCR beta chain sequence and its context. No antigen is known for it. The data are from a study of OX40 agonist ivuxolimab in advanced cancers. For the study at large: Ivuxolimab, which is an agonistic anti-OX40 (CD134) antibody, was administered to the patients. A diagnosis of hepatocellular carcinoma, melanoma, renal cell or head and neck cancer was present in dose-escalation patients. Treatment received earlier with anti-PD-1, anti-PD-L1 or anti-CTLA-4 agents was allowed, and roughly 40% had some.

Assay used: immunoSEQ multiplex PCR; TCRdb lists only in-frame clones, some missing. Of about 71,000 clones in the sample, under 85% were seen once. Overall study findings and caveats: Dosing at 0.1 to 3.0 mg/kg was accompanied by clonal expansion of CD4+ and CD8+ blood T cells by week 6.

This CDR3 is built from 18 residues. The germline V gene has CDR1 MGHDK and CDR2 SYGVNS. Losses at the gene ends were 0 bases for V and 5 bases for J; bases not matched to a gene: 15. This clonotype was obtained from an adult with an advanced solid tumor such as melanoma, head and neck, liver or kidney cancer. Sample: CD4+ or CD8+ T cells sorted from blood, taken in a trial of the OX40 agonist ivuxolimab. The V gene is TRBV25-1, the J gene TRBJ2-5, with 7 positions matching TRBD1. The CDR3 region is CASSEYPTDRALRETQYF. For the CDR3, the DNA is TGTGCCAGCAGTGAATACCCAACAGACAGGGCACTTCGTGAGACCCAGTACTTC. Looking up the rest from reference TRBV25-1 and TRBJ2-5 gives the full variable domain: EADIYQTPRYLVIGTGKKITLECSQTMGHDKMYWYQQDPGMELHLIHYSYGVNSTEKGDLSSESTVSRIRTEHFPLTLESARPSHTSQYLCASSEYPTDRALRETQYFGPGTRLLVL.